The clone carrying this TCR beta chain was detected a few times. The data are from a study of T cells after yellow fever vaccination. TCRdb processed the 5' RACE reads anew with MiXCR; each CDR3 protein has one entry. There are some 120,000 distinct CDR3 sequences in the sample; about 15% occur only once, and roughly 47% lies in the top ten. This TCR was sampled from a young man who received the YFV17D yellow fever vaccine. Sequenced material: CD8+ T cells sorted from PBMCs, taken 5 days after the yellow fever booster vaccination.

The CDR3 DNA sequence: TGTGCCAGCAGCCCCGTAGGGAGCACAGATACGCAGTATTTT. This codes for CASSPVGSTDTQYF. J is TRBJ2-3 and V is TRBV4-2; D gene unclear. CDR3 length: 14 amino acids. V lost 4 bases, J lost 0 bases, and 8 bases lay in between. Germline V gene sequence: CDR1 LGHNA, CDR2 YNFKEQ.